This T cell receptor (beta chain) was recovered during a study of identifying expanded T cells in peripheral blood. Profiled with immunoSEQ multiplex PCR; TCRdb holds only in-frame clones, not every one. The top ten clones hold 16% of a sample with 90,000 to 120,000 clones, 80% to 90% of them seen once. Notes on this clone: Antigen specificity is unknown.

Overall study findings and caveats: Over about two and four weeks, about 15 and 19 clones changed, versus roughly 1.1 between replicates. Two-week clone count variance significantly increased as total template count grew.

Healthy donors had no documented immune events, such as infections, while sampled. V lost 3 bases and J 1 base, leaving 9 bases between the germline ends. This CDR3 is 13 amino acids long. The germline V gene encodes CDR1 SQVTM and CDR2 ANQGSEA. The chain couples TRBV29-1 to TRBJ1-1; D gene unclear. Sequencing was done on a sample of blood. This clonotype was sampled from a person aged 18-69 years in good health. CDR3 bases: TGCAGCGTTGAGCGAAATCCGAACACTGAAGCTTTCTTT. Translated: CSVERNPNTEAFF.